This is a list of T cell receptor beta chains from one sample in a study of T cells in Graves' hyperthyroidism and ophthalmopathy. TCRdb re-called the multiplex PCR reads with MiXCR, one entry per CDR3 protein. The table shows about 350,000 distinct CDR3 sequences, with 15% occurring only once. Input material: blood. The receptor source for this set is an older woman with Graves' ophthalmopathy. The CDR3 runs from the conserved cysteine through the conserved F or W. D genes are given only for firm matches. A clone size is listed for some rows: how often the clone was seen (once, few, many), or a class if it is expanded.

J: TRBJ1-1; V: TRBV5-1; size: -; D: -; DNA: TGCGCCAGCAGCTATATATCGACAAACACTGAAGCTTTCTTT; CDR3: CASSYISTNTEAFF
J: TRBJ2-5; V: TRBV12-3/TRBV12-4; size: many; D: -; DNA: TGTGCCAGCAGCCCAGTCCAGGGATCTGGAAAAGAGACCCAGTACTTC; CDR3: CASSPVQGSGKETQYF
J: TRBJ1-1; V: TRBV5-6; size: many; D: -; DNA: TGTGCCAGCAGCTTGTTGGGCCACGACATCATGAACACTGAAGCTTTCTTT; CDR3: CASSLLGHDIMNTEAFF
J: TRBJ2-5; V: TRBV18; size: many; D: -; DNA: TGTGCCAGCTCACCACAAAGACAGTCGGAGACCCAGTACTTC; CDR3: CASSPQRQSETQYF
J: TRBJ1-1; V: TRBV10-3; size: many; D: -; DNA: TGTGCCATCAGAGCCCCGAGGGAGTCCACTGAAGCTTTCTTT; CDR3: CAIRAPRESTEAFF
J: TRBJ2-1; V: TRBV9; size: -; D: TRBD2; DNA: TGTGCCAGCAGCGAAACTAGCGCGTGGGAGCAGTTCTTC; CDR3: CASSETSAWEQFF
J: TRBJ2-7; V: TRBV7-2; size: many; D: TRBD2; DNA: TGTGCCAGCAGCTTAGCCGCGACTAGCGGTTCGTTAGCCTACGAGCAGTACTTC; CDR3: CASSLAATSGSLAYEQYF
J: TRBJ1-3; V: TRBV6-1; size: few; D: -; DNA: TGTGCCAGCACTGACACTGGATACACCATATATTTT; CDR3: CASTDTGYTIYF
J: TRBJ2-1; V: TRBV7-9; size: -; D: -; DNA: TGTGCCAGCAGCTATAACCTGGACAGTAGCTCCTACAATGAGCAGTTCTTC; CDR3: CASSYNLDSSSYNEQFF
J: TRBJ1-1; V: TRBV6-5; size: -; D: -; DNA: TGTGCCAGCAGTTACTCCGGGGGCCGGGCGAACACTGAAGCTTTCTTT; CDR3: CASSYSGGRANTEAFF
J: TRBJ1-5; V: TRBV20-1; size: -; D: -; DNA: TGCAGTGCCGGGACTAGCAATCAGCCCCAGCATTTT; CDR3: CSAGTSNQPQHF
J: TRBJ1-3; V: TRBV20-1; size: -; D: -; DNA: TGCAGTGCTAGAGATCGTGTAGTTTACTCTGGAAACACCATATATTTT; CDR3: CSARDRVVYSGNTIYF
J: TRBJ2-7; V: TRBV27; size: many; D: TRBD2; DNA: TGTGCCAGCAGTTTAATAGCGGGAGTCGGGGAGCAGTACTTC; CDR3: CASSLIAGVGEQYF
J: TRBJ1-4; V: TRBV19; size: few; D: TRBD1; DNA: TGTGCCAACCCATGGGGGACAGGGGGTGGAACTAATGAAAAACTGTTTTTT; CDR3: CANPWGTGGGTNEKLFF
J: TRBJ2-7; V: TRBV10-3; size: -; D: TRBD1; DNA: TGTGCCATCAGTAAAACAGGGGGTGACTACGAGCAGTACTTC; CDR3: CAISKTGGDYEQYF
J: TRBJ2-1; V: TRBV7-9; size: -; D: TRBD1; DNA: TGTGCCAGCAGCCAAGGGACAGGCGTTAACAATGAGCAGTTCTTC; CDR3: CASSQGTGVNNEQFF
J: TRBJ2-7; V: TRBV5-1; size: many; D: TRBD2; DNA: TGCGCCAGCAGTCCCGGGACTAGCCTCTACGAGCAGTACTTC; CDR3: CASSPGTSLYEQYF
J: TRBJ1-2; V: TRBV12-3/TRBV12-4; size: many; D: -; DNA: TGTGCCAGCAGTTTTCGCAGGGCCCTCTATGGCTACACCTTC; CDR3: CASSFRRALYGYTF
J: TRBJ2-7; V: TRBV11-2; size: many; D: TRBD2; DNA: TGTGCCAGCAGCCGGGACTACTCAAGCGAGCAGTACTTC; CDR3: CASSRDYSSEQYF
J: TRBJ2-2; V: TRBV20-1; size: -; D: TRBD2; DNA: TGCGGTAGCGGGAGGGCTACCGGGGAGCTGTTTTTT; CDR3: CGSGRATGELFF
J: TRBJ1-4; V: TRBV5-1; size: few; D: TRBD1; DNA: TGCGCCAGCGCAGAAAGGGACAGTGGTGAAAAACTGTTTTTT; CDR3: CASAERDSGEKLFF
J: TRBJ2-1; V: TRBV24-1; size: few; D: -; DNA: TGTGCCACCAGTGACCCTCTGAGGGATGAGCAGTTCTTC; CDR3: CATSDPLRDEQFF
J: TRBJ2-1; V: TRBV20-1; size: many; D: TRBD2; DNA: TGCAGTGCTAGAGATCCCGCGGGAGGCAGGCGCGAGCAGTTCTTC; CDR3: CSARDPAGGRREQFF
J: TRBJ2-7; V: TRBV5-1; size: -; D: -; DNA: TGCGCCGGCAGCCCCGATAGCTACGAGCAGTACTTC; CDR3: CAGSPDSYEQYF
J: TRBJ2-7; V: TRBV2; size: -; D: -; DNA: TGTGCCAGCAGCAAGCCGACAGAAAACTACGAGCAGTACTTC; CDR3: CASSKPTENYEQYF
J: TRBJ2-7; V: TRBV11-2; size: few; D: TRBD2; DNA: TGTGCCAGCAGCCCCTGGACTAGCGGCCTTTCCGAGCAGTACTTC; CDR3: CASSPWTSGLSEQYF